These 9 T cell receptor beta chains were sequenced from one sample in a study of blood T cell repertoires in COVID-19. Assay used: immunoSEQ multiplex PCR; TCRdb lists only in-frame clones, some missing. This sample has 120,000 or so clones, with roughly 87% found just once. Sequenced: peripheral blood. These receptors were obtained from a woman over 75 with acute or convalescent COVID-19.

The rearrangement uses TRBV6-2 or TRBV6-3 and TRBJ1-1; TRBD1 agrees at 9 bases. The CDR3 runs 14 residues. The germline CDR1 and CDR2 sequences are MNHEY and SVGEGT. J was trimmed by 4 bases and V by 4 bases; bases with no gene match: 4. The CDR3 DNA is TGTGCCAGCAGTTCGCGGGACAGGGCCACTGAAGCTTTCTTT. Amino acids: CASSSRDRATEAFF.

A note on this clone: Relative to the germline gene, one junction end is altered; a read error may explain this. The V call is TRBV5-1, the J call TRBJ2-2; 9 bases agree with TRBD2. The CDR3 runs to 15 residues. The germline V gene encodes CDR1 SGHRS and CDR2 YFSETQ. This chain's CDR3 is CASRLASGDTGELFF. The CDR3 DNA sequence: TGCGCCAGCAGGTTGGCTAGCGGGGACACCGGGGAGCTGTTTTTT. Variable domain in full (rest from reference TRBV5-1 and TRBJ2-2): KAGVTQTPRYLIKTRGQQVTLSCSPISGHRSVSWYQQTPGQGLQFLFEYFSETQRNKGNFPGRFSGRQFSNSRSEMNVSTLELGDSALYLCASRLASGDTGELFFGEGSRLTVL.

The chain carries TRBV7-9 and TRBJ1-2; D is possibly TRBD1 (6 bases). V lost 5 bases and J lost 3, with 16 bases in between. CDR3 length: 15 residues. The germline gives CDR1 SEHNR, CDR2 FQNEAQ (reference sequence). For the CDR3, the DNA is TGTGCCAGCAGCCCCCCGGGCAGGGGTGACTATGGCTACACCTTC. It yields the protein CASSPPGRGDYGYTF.

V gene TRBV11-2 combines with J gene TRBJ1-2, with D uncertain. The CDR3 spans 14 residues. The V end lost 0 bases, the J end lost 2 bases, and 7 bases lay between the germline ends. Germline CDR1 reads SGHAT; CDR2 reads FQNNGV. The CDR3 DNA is TGTGCCAGCAGCTTAGATTCAGGCAACTATGGCTACACCTTC. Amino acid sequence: CASSLDSGNYGYTF.

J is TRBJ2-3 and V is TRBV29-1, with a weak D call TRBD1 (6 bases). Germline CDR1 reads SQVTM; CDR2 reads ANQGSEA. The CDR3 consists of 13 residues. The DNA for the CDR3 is TGCAGTGCTTCGCCGGGACAAACAGATACGCAGTATTTT. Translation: CSASPGQTDTQYF.

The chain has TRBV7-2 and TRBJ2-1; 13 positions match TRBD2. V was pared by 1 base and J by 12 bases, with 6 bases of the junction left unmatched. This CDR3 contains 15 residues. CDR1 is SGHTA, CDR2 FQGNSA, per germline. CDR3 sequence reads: CASSLELAGGRSQFF. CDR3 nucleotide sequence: TGTGCCAGCAGCTTAGAACTAGCGGGGGGGCGGTCGCAGTTCTTC.

This CDR3 reads CASKGAKHEQYF. The CDR3 DNA is TGTGCCAGCAAGGGGGCGAAACACGAGCAGTACTTC. The rearrangement joins TRBV3-1 (or the pseudogene TRBV3-2) to TRBJ2-7; 7 bases align to TRBD1. Losses at the gene ends were 7 bases for V and 5 bases for J; bases not matched to a gene: 5. Germline V gene lookup returns CDR1 LGHDT and CDR2 YNNKEL (reference sequence). The CDR3 loop spans 12 amino acids.

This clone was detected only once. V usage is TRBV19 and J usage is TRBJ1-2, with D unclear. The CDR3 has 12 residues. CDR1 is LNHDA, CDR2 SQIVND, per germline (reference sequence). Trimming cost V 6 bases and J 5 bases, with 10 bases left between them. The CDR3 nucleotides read TGTGCCAGTAGCCCGGGATTATATGGCTACACCTTC. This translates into CASSPGLYGYTF.

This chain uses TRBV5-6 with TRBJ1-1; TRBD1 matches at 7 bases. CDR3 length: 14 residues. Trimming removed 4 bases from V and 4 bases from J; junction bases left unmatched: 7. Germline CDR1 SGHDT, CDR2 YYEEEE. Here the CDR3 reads CASSGLGQLTEAFF. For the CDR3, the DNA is TGTGCCAGCAGCGGGCTGGGACAGCTCACTGAAGCTTTCTTT.